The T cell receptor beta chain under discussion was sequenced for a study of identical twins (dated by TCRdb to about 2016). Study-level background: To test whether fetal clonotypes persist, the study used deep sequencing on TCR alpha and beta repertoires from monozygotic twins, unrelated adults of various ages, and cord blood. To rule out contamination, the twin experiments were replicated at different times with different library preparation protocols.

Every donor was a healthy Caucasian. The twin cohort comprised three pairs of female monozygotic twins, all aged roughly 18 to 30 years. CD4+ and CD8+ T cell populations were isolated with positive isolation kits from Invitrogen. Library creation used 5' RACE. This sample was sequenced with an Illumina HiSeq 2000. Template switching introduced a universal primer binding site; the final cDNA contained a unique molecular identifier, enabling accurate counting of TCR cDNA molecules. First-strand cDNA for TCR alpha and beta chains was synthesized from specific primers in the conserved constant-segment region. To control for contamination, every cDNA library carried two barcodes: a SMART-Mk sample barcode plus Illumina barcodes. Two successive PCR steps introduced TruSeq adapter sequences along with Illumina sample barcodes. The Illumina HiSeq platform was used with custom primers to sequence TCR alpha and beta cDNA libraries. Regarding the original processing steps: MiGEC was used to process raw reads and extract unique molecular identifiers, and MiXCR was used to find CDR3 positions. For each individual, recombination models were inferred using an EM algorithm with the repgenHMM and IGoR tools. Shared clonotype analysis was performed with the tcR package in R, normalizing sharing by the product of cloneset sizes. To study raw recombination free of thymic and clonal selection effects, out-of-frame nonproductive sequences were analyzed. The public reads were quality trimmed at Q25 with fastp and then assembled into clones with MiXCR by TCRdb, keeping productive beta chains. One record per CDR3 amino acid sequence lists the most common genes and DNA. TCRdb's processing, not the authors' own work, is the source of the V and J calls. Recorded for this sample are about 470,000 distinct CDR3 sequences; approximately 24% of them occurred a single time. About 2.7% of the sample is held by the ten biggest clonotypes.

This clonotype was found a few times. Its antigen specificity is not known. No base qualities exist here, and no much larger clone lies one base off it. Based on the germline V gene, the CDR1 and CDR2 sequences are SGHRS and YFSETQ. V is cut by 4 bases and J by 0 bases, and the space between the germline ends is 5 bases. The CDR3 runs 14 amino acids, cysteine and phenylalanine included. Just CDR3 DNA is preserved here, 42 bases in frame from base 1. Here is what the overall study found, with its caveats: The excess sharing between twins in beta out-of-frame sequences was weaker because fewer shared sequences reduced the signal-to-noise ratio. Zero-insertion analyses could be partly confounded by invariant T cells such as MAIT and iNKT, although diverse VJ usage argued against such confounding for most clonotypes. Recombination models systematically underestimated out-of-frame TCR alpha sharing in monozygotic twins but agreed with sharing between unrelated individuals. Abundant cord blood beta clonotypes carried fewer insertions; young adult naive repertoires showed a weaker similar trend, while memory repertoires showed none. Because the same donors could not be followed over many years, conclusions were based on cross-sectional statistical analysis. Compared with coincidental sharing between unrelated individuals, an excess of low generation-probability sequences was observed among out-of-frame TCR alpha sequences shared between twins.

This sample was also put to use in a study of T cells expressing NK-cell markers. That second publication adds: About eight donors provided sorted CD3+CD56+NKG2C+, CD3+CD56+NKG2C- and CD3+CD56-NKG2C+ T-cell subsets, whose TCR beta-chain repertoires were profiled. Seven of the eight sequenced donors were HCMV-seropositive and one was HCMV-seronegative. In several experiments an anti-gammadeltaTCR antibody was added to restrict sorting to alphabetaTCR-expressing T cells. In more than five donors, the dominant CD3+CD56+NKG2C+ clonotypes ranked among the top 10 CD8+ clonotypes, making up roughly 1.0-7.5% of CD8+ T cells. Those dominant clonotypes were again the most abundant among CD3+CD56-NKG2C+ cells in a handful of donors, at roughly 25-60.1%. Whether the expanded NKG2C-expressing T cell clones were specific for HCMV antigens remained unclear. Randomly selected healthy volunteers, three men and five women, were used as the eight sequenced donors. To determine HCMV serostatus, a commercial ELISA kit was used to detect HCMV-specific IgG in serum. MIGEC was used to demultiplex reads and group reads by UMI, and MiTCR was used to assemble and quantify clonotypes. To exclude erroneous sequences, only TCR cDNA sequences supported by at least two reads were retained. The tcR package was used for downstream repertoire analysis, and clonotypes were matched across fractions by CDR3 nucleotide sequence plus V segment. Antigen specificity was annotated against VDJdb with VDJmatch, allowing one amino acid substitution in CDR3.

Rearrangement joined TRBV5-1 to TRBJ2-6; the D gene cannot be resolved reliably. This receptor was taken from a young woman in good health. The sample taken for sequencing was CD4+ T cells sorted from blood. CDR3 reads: CASSGNSGANVLTF. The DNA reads TGCGCCAGCAGCGGGAACTCTGGGGCCAACGTCCTGACTTTC. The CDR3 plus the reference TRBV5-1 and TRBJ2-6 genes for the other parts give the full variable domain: KAGVTQTPRYLIKTRGQQVTLSCSPISGHRSVSWYQQTPGQGLQFLFEYFSETQRNKGNFPGRFSGRQFSNSRSEMNVSTLELGDSALYLCASSGNSGANVLTFGAGSRLTVL.